A single sample is the source of the 19 T cell receptor beta chains below, sequenced in a study of cytomegalovirus exposure and HLA in healthy donors. Generated by immunoSEQ multiplex PCR, the TCRdb table keeps only in-frame clones and is missing some. The table shows about 79,000 clones, with roughly 93% occurring only once. The sequenced sample was PBMCs. These receptor sequences come from a woman aged 25-40 years in good health and CMV-seronegative.

This chain joins TRBV19 and TRBJ1-5, with 11 bases lining up with TRBD1. V trimming: 5 bases; J trimming: 4 bases; junction bases outside the gene matches: 4. Germline values: CDR1 LNHDA, CDR2 SQIVND (reference sequence). This CDR3 region has 15 residues. CDR3 sequence (DNA): TGTGCCAGTAGTCCCGGGACAGGGGGAAATCAGCCCCAGCATTTT. This gives the protein CASSPGTGGNQPQHF.

The V and J genes are TRBV5-6 and TRBJ1-4; D unclear. This CDR3 has 14 amino acids. Deletions cut 2 bases from V and 4 bases from J, with 9 bases between. Germline CDR1 is SGHDT and CDR2 is YYEEEE. The CDR3 spells CASSLRPGNEKLFF. CDR3 in DNA: TGTGCCAGCAGCTTAAGGCCGGGTAATGAAAAACTGTTTTTT.

This chain links TRBV12-5 with TRBJ2-1; D remains ambiguous. Trimming left V 7 bases short and J 7 bases short, with 14 bases between. From germline, CDR1 is LGHNT and CDR2 FRNRAP. The CDR3 loop spans 13 amino acids. In nucleotides, the CDR3 is TGTGCTAGTGCGGGTGGTACTCTGAATGAGCAGTTCTTC. As protein: CASAGGTLNEQFF.

The chain combines TRBV28 with TRBJ1-1, with TRBD1 matching 9 bases. Germline V gene data show CDR1 as MDHEN and CDR2 as SYDVKM. CDR3 length: 17 residues. V lost 2 bases and J lost 1; bases outside the gene matches: 8. This chain's CDR3 is CASSLERSGQGNTEAFF. The CDR3 nucleotides are TGTGCCAGCAGTTTAGAACGTTCGGGACAGGGGAACACTGAAGCTTTCTTT.

CDR3 sequence reads: CASSQDSSGEDTDTQYF. CDR3 in DNA: TGTGCCAGCAGCCAAGACTCATCCGGAGAAGACACAGATACGCAGTATTTT. V gene TRBV4-2 combines with J gene TRBJ2-3, with D hard to call. The V gene's germline CDR1 is LGHNA and CDR2 YNFKEQ. V shed 0 bases and J shed 2 bases, with 15 bases lying between them. The CDR3 is 17 amino acids.

The rearrangement uses TRBV5-1 and TRBJ1-4; no clear D gene. V gave up 7 bases and J gave up 4 bases, with 5 bases separating them. The germline V gene encodes CDR1 SGHRS and CDR2 YFSETQ. This CDR3 comprises 11 residues. The CDR3 protein is CASRYNEKLFF. The CDR3 DNA sequence: TGCGCCAGCCGGTATAATGAAAAACTGTTTTTT.

The chain has TRBV5-1 and TRBJ1-2, with D possibly matching TRBD1 (5 bases). The CDR3 is made up of 14 amino acids. V lost 0 bases and J 4 bases, leaving 10 bases between the germline ends. Germline V gives CDR1 SGHRS, CDR2 YFSETQ. The CDR3 DNA is TGCGCCAGCAGCTTGGTTTACAGGTTCTATGGCTACACCTTC. The encoded protein is CASSLVYRFYGYTF.

V is TRBV30 and J is TRBJ1-5; 9 nucleotides align to TRBD1. J lost 3 bases, V lost 3 bases, and 12 bases had no gene match. The germline CDR1 and CDR2 sequences are GTSNPN and SVGIG (reference sequence). The CDR3 covers 17 residues. The CDR3 is CAWRDQIGTGINQPQHF. The CDR3 coding sequence is TGTGCCTGGAGGGACCAAATTGGGACAGGGATCAATCAGCCCCAGCATTTT.

This clone was seen only once. The V gene is TRBV6-5, the J gene TRBJ2-5; a weak D match, TRBD2 (6 bases). Per the germline V gene, CDR1 is MNHEY and CDR2 is SVGAGI. The CDR3 spans 14 residues. V lost 7 bases, J lost 6 bases, and 18 bases lay in between. The CDR3 region has the DNA TGTGCCAGCACCCCAGGAGGAGGGCTAAAGACCCAGTACTTC. Protein: CASTPGGGLKTQYF.

The CDR3 region is CAWSAGQGEAFF. The CDR3 DNA follows: TGTGCCTGGAGTGCCGGCCAGGGAGAAGCTTTCTTT. The gene calls are TRBV30 and TRBJ1-1, with a tentative D call TRBD1 (5 bases). Trimming left V 1 base short and J 8 bases short, with 11 bases between. CDR1 is GTSNPN and CDR2 is SVGIG in the germline V gene (reference sequence). The CDR3 length is 12 residues.

This clone has only a few counts. The rearrangement joins TRBV10-1 to TRBJ1-2; no firm D call. The CDR3 is 11 amino acids. Trimming removed 3 bases at V and 8 bases at J, with 7 bases between. The germline gives CDR1 WNHNN, CDR2 SYGVQD (reference sequence). As DNA, the CDR3 is TGCGCCAGCAGTGAAGGCGGCGGCTACACCTTC. As protein: CASSEGGGYTF.

The V gene is TRBV19, the J gene TRBJ1-6; D possibly corresponds to TRBD1 (6 bases). The V end was cut by 5 bases, the J end by 4 bases, with 15 bases between. There are 16 residues in the CDR3. CDR1 and CDR2 from the germline V gene are LNHDA and SQIVND (reference sequence). CDR3: CASSAETGSYNSPLHF. CDR3 nucleotides: TGTGCCAGTAGTGCAGAGACAGGATCGTATAATTCACCCCTCCACTTT. Full variable domain (missing parts from reference TRBV19 and TRBJ1-6): DGGITQSPKYLFRKEGQNVTLSCEQNLNHDAMYWYRQDPGQGLRLIYYSQIVNDFQKGDIAEGYSVSREKKESFPLTVTSAQKNPTAFYLCASSAETGSYNSPLHFGNGTRLTVT.

The CDR3 reads CASSLEGLSTGNTIYF. CDR3 nucleotides: TGTGCCAGCAGTCTCGAGGGATTGTCCACTGGAAACACCATATATTTT. V and J are TRBV2 and TRBJ1-3; D gene ambiguous. V was clipped by 5 bases and J by 2 bases, with 16 bases between them. Germline CDR1 and CDR2: SNHLY and FYNNEI. The CDR3 has 16 amino acids.

The chain joins TRBV7-9 to TRBJ1-5; D is unclear. This CDR3 has 14 amino acids. V shed 4 bases and J shed 0 bases, with 7 bases lying between them. The V gene's germline CDR1 is SEHNR and CDR2 FQNEAQ (reference sequence). The CDR3 loop reads CASSSLDSNQPQHF. CDR3 nucleotides: TGTGCCAGCAGCTCCTTAGATAGCAATCAGCCCCAGCATTTT.

The chain is built from TRBV7-9 and TRBJ1-1, with no clear D. The CDR3 sequence is 15 residues long. The V gene's germline CDR1 is SEHNR and CDR2 FQNEAQ (reference sequence). Trimming took 7 bases from V and 4 from J, leaving 19 bases between them. CDR3 coding DNA: TGTGCCAGCACCGTAACCCGGGGTTGGGTCACTGAAGCTTTCTTT. This gives the protein CASTVTRGWVTEAFF.

The rearrangement links TRBV7-9 to TRBJ1-4, with D possibly TRBD1 on 6 matching bases. Trimming pared 5 bases from V and 8 bases from J, leaving 15 bases between. The CDR3 loop spans 14 amino acids. In germline, CDR1 is SEHNR, CDR2 FQNEAQ (reference sequence). The CDR3 nucleotides are TGTGCCAGCAGCCAAAGGACAGCAATAGAAAAACTGTTTTTT. Amino acids: CASSQRTAIEKLFF.

V gene TRBV7-8 combines with J gene TRBJ2-1; 9 bases line up with TRBD2. CDR3 size: 14 residues. J lost 7 bases, V lost 8 bases, and 9 bases had no gene match. Germline CDR1 is SGHVS and CDR2 is FQNEAQ. The CDR3 spells CASGGGGALNEQFF. The CDR3 nucleotides read TGTGCCAGCGGGGGCGGGGGGGCCCTGAATGAGCAGTTCTTC.

The chain carries TRBV11-2 and TRBJ1-3; 7 bases align to TRBD1. CDR3 length equals 16 residues. The V gene's germline CDR1 is SGHAT and CDR2 FQNNGV. V trimming: 5 bases; J trimming: 0 bases; junction bases outside the gene matches: 7. CDR3 nucleotide sequence: TGTGCCAGCAGCCCCTGGGACAGAACCTCTGGAAACACCATATATTTT. Its translation is CASSPWDRTSGNTIYF.

V usage is TRBV11-3 and J usage is TRBJ2-1; 13 positions agree with TRBD2. V lost 4 bases and J lost 8; bases outside the gene matches: 8. The CDR3 sequence is 16 residues long. The germline gives CDR1 SGHNT, CDR2 YENEEA. CDR3 amino acids: CASSSPGLAGLDEQFF. The CDR3 DNA sequence: TGTGCCAGCAGCTCACCGGGACTAGCGGGACTGGATGAGCAGTTCTTC. Based on the CDR3 plus reference TRBV11-3 and TRBJ2-1, the full variable domain is EAGVVQSPRYKIIEKKQPVAFWCNPISGHNTLYWYLQNLGQGPELLIRYENEEAVDDSQLPKDRFSAERLKGVDSTLKIQPAELGDSAVYLCASSSPGLAGLDEQFFGPGTRLTVL.